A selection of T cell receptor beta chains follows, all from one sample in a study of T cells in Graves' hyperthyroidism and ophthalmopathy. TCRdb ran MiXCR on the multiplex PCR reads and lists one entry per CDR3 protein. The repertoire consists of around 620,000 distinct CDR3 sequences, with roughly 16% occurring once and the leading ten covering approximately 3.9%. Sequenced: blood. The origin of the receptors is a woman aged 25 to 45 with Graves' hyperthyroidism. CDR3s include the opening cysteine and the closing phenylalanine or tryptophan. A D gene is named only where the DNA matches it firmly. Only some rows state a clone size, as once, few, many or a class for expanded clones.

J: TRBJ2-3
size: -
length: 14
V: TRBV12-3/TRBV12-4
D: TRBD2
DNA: TGTGCCAGCAGTATAGCGGGAGAGGAAGATACGCAGTATTTT
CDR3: CASSIAGEEDTQYF

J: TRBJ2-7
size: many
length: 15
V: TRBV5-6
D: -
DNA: TGTGCCAGCAGCTTGCGATCGGGACTCCCCTACGAGCAGTACTTC
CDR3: CASSLRSGLPYEQYF

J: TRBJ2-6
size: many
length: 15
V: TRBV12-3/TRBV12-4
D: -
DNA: TGTGCCAGCAGTTTCTTGGTGCGTGGGGCCAACGTCCTGACTTTC
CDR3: CASSFLVRGANVLTF

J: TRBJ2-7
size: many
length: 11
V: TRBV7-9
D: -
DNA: TGTGCCAGCAGCCCAATCTACGAGCAGTACTTC
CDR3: CASSPIYEQYF

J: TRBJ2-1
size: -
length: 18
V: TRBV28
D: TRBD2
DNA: TGTGCCAGCAAAGGTAGACTAGCGGGAGGGCCCCCCTACAATGAGCAGTTCTTC
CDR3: CASKGRLAGGPPYNEQFF

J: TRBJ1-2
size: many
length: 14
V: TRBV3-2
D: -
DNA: TGTGCCAGCAGCCATGGGGAGCGAAACTATGGCTACACCTTC
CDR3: CASSHGERNYGYTF

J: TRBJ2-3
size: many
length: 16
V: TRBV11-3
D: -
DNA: TGTGCCAGCAGCTTAGTTGGTGGGGGAGGTACAGATACGCAGTATTTT
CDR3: CASSLVGGGGTDTQYF

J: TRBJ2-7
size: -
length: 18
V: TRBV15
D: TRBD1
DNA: TGTGCCACCAGCAGAGAAGGACAGGGGGCTTTACAGTGGGACGAGCAGTACTTC
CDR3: CATSREGQGALQWDEQYF

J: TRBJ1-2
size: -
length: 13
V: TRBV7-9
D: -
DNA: TGTGCCAGCAGCCAGGACGGTACCTATGGCTACACCTTC
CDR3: CASSQDGTYGYTF

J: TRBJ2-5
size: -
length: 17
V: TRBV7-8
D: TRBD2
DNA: TGTGCCAGCAGCTTCGGGACTATCGGGAGGGCGGGGGAGACCCAGTACTTC
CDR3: CASSFGTIGRAGETQYF

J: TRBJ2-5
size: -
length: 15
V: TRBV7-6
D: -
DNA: TGTGCCAGCAGCTTAGATGGGGGTTCTCAAGAGACCCAGTACTTC
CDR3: CASSLDGGSQETQYF

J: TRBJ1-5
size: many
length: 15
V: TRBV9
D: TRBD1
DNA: TGTGCCAGCAGCGCAGGGGGCGCGACCCATCAGCCCCAGCATTTT
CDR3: CASSAGGATHQPQHF

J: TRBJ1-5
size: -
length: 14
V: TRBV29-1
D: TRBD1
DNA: TGCGGCGTTGTTGGGACAGGGGTCAATCAGCCCCAGCATTTT
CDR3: CGVVGTGVNQPQHF

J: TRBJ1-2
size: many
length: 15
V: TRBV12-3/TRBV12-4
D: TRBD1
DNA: TGTGCCAGCAGGCGACAGGGACGTAACCTAAATGGCTACACCTTC
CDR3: CASRRQGRNLNGYTF

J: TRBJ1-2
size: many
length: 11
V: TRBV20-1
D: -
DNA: TGCAGTGCTAGGTTTGCGGATGGCTACACCTTC
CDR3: CSARFADGYTF

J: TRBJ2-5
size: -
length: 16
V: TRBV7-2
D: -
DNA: TGTGCCAGCAACCCGCTTTCCGAGGGATCCTGGCGGGCCCAGTACTTC
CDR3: CASNPLSEGSWRAQYF

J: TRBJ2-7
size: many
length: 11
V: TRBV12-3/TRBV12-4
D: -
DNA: TGTGCCAGCACTCAGGGCTACGAGCAGTACTTC
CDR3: CASTQGYEQYF

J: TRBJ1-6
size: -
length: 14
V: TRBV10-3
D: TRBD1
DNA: TGTGCCATCAGTAATCAGGGGGTCAATTCACCCCTCCACTTT
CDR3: CAISNQGVNSPLHF

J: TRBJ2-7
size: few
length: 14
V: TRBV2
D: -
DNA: TGTGCCAGCAGTGAATCCCCAGCCTCCTACGAGCAGTACTTC
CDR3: CASSESPASYEQYF

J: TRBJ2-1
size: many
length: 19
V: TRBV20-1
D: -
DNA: TGCAGTGCTAGAGAGCGACGAATTGTAGCGGTAAGCTCCTACAATGAGCAGTTCTTC
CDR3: CSARERRIVAVSSYNEQFF

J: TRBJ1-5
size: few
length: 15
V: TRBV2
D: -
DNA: TGTGCCAGCAGTGAAGGACAGGTTAGCAATCAGCCCCAGCATTTT
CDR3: CASSEGQVSNQPQHF

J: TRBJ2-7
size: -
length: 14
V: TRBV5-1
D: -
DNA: TGCGCCAGCAGCACACAGGGAAACGGCTACGAGCAGTACTTC
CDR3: CASSTQGNGYEQYF

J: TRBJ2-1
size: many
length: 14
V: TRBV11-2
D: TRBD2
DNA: TGTGCCAGCAGCCCGAGAATCGGACTAGTTCGGCAGTTCTTC
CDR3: CASSPRIGLVRQFF

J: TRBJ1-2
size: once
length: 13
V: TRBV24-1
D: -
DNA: TGTGCCACCAGTGATTTCTTCCACGGTGGCTACACCTTC
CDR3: CATSDFFHGGYTF

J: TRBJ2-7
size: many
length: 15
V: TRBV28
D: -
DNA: TGTGCCAGCAGTTTGGGGGGAATGGTCCCCTACGAGCAGTACTTC
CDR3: CASSLGGMVPYEQYF

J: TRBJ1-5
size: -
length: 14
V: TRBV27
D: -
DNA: TGTGCCAGCAGTTTGCAGGGCCCAGGACAGCCCCAGCATTTT
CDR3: CASSLQGPGQPQHF

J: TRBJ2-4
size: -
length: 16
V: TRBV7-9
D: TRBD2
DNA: TGTGCCAGCAGCCAGGCGGGAGGGCCGGGGGGAAACATTCAGTACTTC
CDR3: CASSQAGGPGGNIQYF

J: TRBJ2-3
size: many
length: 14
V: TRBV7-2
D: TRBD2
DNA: TGTGCCAGCAGCCCTCTAGCGGGCACAGATACGCAGTATTTT
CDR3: CASSPLAGTDTQYF

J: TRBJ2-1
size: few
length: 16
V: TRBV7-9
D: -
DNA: TGTGCCAGCAGCTTAGATCTAGCACCCACCTACAATGAGCAGTTCTTC
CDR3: CASSLDLAPTYNEQFF

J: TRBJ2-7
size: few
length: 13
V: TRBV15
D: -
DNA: TGTGCCACCAGCAGAGATTCGGAGTACGAGCAGTACTTC
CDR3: CATSRDSEYEQYF

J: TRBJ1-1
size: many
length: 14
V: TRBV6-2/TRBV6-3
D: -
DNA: TGTGCCAGCAGCCTCCACACCCAGTACACTGAAGCTTTCTTT
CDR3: CASSLHTQYTEAFF

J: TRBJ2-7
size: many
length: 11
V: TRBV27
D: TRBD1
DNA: TGTGCCAGCAGGACAGGGATTGAGCAGTACTTC
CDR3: CASRTGIEQYF

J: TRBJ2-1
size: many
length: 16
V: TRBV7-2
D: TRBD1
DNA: TGTGCCAGCAGCTTAGGAGGACAGGGGGGGTACAATGAGCAGTTCTTC
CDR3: CASSLGGQGGYNEQFF

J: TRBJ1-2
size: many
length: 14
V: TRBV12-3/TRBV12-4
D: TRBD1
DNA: TGTGCCAGCAGTGATTCGGACAGGGGGGATGGCTACACCTTC
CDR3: CASSDSDRGDGYTF

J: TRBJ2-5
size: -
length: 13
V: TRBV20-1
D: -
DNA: TGCAGTGCTAGAGGGGCCTACAAAGAGACCCAGTACTTC
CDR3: CSARGAYKETQYF

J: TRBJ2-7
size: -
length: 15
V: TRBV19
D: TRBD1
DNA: TGTGCCAGTAGTCCAGGGACAGGGGGTAAATACGAGCAGTACTTC
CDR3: CASSPGTGGKYEQYF

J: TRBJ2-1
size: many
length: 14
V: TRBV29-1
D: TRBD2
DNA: TGCAGCGTTGATTTGGGACTAGCGGGGAATGAGCAGTTCTTC
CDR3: CSVDLGLAGNEQFF

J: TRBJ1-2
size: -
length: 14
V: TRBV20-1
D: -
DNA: TGCAGTGCTACTTTGGGACCGATCAGCTATGGCTACACCTTC
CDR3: CSATLGPISYGYTF

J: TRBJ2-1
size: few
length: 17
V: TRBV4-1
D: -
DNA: TGCGCCAGCAGCCAAGATCGACTGGGTGTCTCCTACAATGAGCAGTTCTTC
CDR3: CASSQDRLGVSYNEQFF

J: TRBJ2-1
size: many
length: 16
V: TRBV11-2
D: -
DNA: TGTGCCAGCAGCTTAGGCGCGTTGAGCTCCTACAATGAGCAGTTCTTC
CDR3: CASSLGALSSYNEQFF

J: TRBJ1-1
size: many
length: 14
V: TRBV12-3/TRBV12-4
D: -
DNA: TGTGCCAGCAGTTTAAGCACGGATTCCGTTGAAGCTTTCTTT
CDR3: CASSLSTDSVEAFF

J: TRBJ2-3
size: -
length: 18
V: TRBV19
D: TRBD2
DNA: TGTGCCAGTAGTATAGTAGGCGGGAGTCTTGTAATGGCAGATACGCAGTATTTT
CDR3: CASSIVGGSLVMADTQYF